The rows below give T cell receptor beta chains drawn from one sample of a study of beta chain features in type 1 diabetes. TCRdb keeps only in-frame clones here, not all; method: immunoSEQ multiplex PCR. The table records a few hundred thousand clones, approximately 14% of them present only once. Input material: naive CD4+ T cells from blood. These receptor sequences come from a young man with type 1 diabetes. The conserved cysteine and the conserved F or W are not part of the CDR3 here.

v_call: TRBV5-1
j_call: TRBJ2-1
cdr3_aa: ASSLGSNNEQF

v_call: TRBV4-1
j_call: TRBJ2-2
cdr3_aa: ASSQFRPGGTGELF

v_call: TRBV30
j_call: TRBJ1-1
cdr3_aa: AWMAGANTEAF

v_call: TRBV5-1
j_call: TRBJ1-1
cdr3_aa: ASSSTVGQNYNTEAF

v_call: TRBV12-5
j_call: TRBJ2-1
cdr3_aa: ASGLATLVGGTGEQF

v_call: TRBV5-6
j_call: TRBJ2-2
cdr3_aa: ASSLNPVTGELF

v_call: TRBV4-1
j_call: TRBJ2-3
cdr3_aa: ASSQVTGTDTQY

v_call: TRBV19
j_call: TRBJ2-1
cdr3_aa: ARPKKTGAYNEQF